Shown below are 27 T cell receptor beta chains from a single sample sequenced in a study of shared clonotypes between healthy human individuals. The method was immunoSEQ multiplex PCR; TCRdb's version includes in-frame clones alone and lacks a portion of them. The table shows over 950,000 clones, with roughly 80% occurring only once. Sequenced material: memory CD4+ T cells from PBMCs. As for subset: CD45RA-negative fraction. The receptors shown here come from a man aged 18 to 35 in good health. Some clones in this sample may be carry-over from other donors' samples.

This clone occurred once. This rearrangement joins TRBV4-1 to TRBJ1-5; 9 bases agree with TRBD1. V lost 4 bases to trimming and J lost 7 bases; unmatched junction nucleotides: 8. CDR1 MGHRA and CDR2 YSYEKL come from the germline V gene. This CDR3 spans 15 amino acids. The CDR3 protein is CASSPADRGEQPQHF. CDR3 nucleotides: TGCGCCAGCAGCCCGGCGGACAGGGGAGAACAGCCCCAGCATTTT.

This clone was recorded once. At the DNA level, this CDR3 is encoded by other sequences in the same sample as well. CDR3 DNA sequence: TGTGCCAGCAGCTTAGAACAGGGAGCCTACGAGCAGTACTTC. Amino acid sequence: CASSLEQGAYEQYF. The V and J genes are TRBV7-6 and TRBJ2-7, with D maybe TRBD1 (6 bases). The CDR3 runs to 14 residues. Per the germline V gene, CDR1 is SGHVS and CDR2 is FNYEAQ. The V end was cut by 1 base, the J end by 2 bases, with 9 bases between.

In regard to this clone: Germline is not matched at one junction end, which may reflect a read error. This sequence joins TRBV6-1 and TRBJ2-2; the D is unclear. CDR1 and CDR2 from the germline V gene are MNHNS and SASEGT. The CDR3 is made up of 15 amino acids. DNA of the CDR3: TGTGCTAGCAGTGAAGCCTCGGTGAACACCGGGGAGCTGTTTTTT. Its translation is CASSEASVNTGELFF.

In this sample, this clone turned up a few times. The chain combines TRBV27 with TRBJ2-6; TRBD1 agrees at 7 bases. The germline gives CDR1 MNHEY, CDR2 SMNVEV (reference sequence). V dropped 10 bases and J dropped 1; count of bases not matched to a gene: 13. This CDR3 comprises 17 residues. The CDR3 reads CATRPRQGVSGANVLTF. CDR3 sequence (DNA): TGTGCCACGAGACCACGGCAGGGGGTATCTGGGGCCAACGTCCTGACTTTC.

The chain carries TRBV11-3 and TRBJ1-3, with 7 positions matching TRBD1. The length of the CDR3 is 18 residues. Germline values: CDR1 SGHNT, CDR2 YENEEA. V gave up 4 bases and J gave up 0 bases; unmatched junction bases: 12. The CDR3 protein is CASSWTWGQWNSGNTIYF. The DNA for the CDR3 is TGTGCCAGCAGCTGGACATGGGGACAGTGGAACTCTGGAAACACCATATATTTT.

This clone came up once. The CDR3 DNA is TGTGCCAGCAGCCCACAGGGGACATTCGACGAGCAGTACTTC. It yields the protein CASSPQGTFDEQYF. The chain uses TRBV7-2 and TRBJ2-7, with 7 positions matching TRBD1. The V gene end was trimmed by 5 bases and the J gene end by 5 bases; junction bases not matched to a gene: 9. Germline V lookup: CDR1 SGHTA, CDR2 FQGNSA. The CDR3 totals 14 residues.

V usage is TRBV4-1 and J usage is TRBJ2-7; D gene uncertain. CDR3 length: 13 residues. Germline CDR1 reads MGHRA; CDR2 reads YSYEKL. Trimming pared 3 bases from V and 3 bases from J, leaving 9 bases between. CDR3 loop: CASSQLGNYEQYF. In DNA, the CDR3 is TGCGCCAGCAGCCAGCTTGGCAACTACGAGCAGTACTTC.

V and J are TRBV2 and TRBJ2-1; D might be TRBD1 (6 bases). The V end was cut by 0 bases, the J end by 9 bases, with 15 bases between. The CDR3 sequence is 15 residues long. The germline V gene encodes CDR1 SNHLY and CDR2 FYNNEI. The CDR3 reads CASSEARAIGGEQFF. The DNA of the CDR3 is TGTGCCAGCAGTGAAGCGCGAGCCATAGGGGGTGAGCAGTTCTTC.

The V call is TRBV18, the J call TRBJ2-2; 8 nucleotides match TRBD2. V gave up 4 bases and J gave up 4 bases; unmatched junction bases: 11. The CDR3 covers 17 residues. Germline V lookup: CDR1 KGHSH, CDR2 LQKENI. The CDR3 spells CASSRSGPSGFTGELFF. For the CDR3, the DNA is TGTGCCAGCTCACGTTCGGGGCCTAGCGGGTTCACCGGGGAGCTGTTTTTT.

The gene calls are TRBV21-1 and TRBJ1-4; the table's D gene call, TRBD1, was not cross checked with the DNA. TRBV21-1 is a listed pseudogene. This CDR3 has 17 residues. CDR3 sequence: CASSKLGQGRFYEKLFF. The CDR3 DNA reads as TGTGCCAGCAGCAAACTGGGACAGGGGAGGTTCTATGAAAAACTGTTTTTT.

The CDR3 DNA follows: TGTGCCAGCAGCCCGGGACCCCAAGGGGGGTCCTACGAGCAGTACTTC. Amino acids: CASSPGPQGGSYEQYF. This chain uses TRBV6-6 with TRBJ2-7, with D possibly called TRBD1 or TRBD2 (6 bases each). The V end lost 6 bases, the J end lost 1 base, and 19 bases lay between the germline ends. This CDR3 contains 16 residues. CDR1 and CDR2 (germline): MNHNY, SVGAGI (reference sequence).

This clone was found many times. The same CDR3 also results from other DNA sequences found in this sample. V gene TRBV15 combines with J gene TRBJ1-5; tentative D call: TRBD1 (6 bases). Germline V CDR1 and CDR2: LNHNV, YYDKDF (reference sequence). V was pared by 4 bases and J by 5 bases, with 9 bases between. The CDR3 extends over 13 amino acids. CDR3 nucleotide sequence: TGTGCCACCAGCATTTCAGGGGATCAGCCCCAGCATTTT. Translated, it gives CATSISGDQPQHF. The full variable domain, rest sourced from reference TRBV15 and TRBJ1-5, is DAMVIQNPRYQVTQFGKPVTLSCSQTLNHNVMYWYQQKSSQAPKLLFHYYDKDFNNEADTPDNFQSRRPNTSFCFLDIRSPGLGDTAMYLCATSISGDQPQHFGDGTRLSIL.

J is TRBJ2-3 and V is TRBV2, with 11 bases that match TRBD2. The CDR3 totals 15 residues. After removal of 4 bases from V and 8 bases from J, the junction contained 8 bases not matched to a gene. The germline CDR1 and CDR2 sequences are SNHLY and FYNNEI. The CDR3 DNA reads TGTGCCAGCAGTGTTATTAGCGGGAGGGCCGCTACGCAGTATTTT. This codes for CASSVISGRAATQYF.

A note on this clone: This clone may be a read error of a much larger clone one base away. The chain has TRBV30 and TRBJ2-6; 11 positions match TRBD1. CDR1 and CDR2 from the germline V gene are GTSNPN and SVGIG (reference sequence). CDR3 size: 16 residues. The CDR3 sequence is CACGTGGIAGANVLAF. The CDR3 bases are TGTGCCTGCGGGACAGGGGGAATTGCTGGGGCCAACGTCCTGGCTTTC.

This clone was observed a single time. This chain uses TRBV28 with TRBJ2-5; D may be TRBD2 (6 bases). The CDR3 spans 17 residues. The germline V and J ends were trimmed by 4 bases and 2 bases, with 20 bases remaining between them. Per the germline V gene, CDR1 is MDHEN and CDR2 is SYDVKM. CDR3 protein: CASSSLRGAGPQETQYF. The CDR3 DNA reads TGTGCCAGCAGTTCGCTCCGGGGAGCGGGCCCACAAGAGACCCAGTACTTC.

CDR3 sequence reads: CASSVAPSGGQETQYF. In DNA form, the CDR3 reads TGTGCCAGCAGCGTAGCTCCTAGCGGGGGACAAGAGACCCAGTACTTC. V gene TRBV9 combines with J gene TRBJ2-5; TRBD2 agrees at 10 bases. The CDR3 sequence is 16 residues long. The ends lost 0 bases at V and 2 bases at J; junction bases unmatched: 4. Per the germline V gene, CDR1 is SGDLS and CDR2 is YYNGEE.

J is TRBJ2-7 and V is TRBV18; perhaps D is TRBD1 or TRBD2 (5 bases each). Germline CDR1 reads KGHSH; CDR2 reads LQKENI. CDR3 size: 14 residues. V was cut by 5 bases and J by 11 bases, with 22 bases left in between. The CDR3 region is CASSVQGAGPLEYF. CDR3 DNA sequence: TGTGCCAGCTCAGTCCAGGGAGCAGGCCCTCTGGAGTACTTC.

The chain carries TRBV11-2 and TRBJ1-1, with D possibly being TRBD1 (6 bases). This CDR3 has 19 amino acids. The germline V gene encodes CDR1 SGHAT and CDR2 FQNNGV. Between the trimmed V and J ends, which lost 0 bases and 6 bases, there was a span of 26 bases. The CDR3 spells CASSLDLRLWGKGDAEAFF. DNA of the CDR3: TGTGCCAGCAGCTTAGATCTACGTCTGTGGGGTAAGGGGGACGCTGAAGCTTTCTTT. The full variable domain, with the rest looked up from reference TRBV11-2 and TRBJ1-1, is EAGVAQSPRYKIIEKRQSVAFWCNPISGHATLYWYQQILGQGPKLLIQFQNNGVVDDSQLPKDRFSAERLKGVDSTLKIQPAKLEDSAVYLCASSLDLRLWGKGDAEAFFGQGTRLTVV.

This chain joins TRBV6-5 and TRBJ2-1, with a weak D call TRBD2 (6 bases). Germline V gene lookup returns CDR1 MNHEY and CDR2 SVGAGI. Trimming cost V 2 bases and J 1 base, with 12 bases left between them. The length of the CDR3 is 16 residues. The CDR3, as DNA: TGTGCCAGCAGTTACGGAGGGACGTCTTCCTACAATGAGCAGTTCTTC. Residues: CASSYGGTSSYNEQFF.

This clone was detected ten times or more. CDR3 sequence (DNA): TGTGCCAGCAGCCTAGACAGATCCAACGAGTACGAGCAGTACTTC. Amino acids: CASSLDRSNEYEQYF. The rearrangement uses TRBV2 and TRBJ2-7, with D possibly TRBD1 on 5 matching bases. The V end lost 6 bases, the J end lost 4 bases, and 19 bases lay between the germline ends. CDR3 size: 15 residues. Germline-derived CDR1 and CDR2 are SNHLY and FYNNEI.

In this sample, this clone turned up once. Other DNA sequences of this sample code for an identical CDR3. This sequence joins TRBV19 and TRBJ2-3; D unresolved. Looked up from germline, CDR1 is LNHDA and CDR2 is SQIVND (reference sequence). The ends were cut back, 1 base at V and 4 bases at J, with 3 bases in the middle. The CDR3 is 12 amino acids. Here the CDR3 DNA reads TGTGCCAGTAGTATAGTTCCAGATACGCAGTATTTT. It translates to CASSIVPDTQYF.

In DNA form, the CDR3 reads TGCGCCAGCAGCCCCCAAGGGCCCGATACGCAGTATTTT. Its protein product is CASSPQGPDTQYF. The rearrangement joins TRBV5-1 to TRBJ2-3; D is undetermined. The V gene's germline CDR1 is SGHRS and CDR2 YFSETQ. V was cut by 4 bases and J by 6 bases, with 12 bases left in between. The CDR3 runs to 13 residues. The whole variable domain, filled in from reference TRBV5-1 and TRBJ2-3, reads KAGVTQTPRYLIKTRGQQVTLSCSPISGHRSVSWYQQTPGQGLQFLFEYFSETQRNKGNFPGRFSGRQFSNSRSEMNVSTLELGDSALYLCASSPQGPDTQYFGPGTRLTVL.

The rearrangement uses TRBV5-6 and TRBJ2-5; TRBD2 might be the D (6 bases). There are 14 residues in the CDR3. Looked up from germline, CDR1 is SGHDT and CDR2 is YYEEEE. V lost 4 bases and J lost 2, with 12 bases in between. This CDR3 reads CASSRPRGQETQYF. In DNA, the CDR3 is TGTGCCAGCAGCCGGCCCCGGGGGCAAGAGACCCAGTACTTC.

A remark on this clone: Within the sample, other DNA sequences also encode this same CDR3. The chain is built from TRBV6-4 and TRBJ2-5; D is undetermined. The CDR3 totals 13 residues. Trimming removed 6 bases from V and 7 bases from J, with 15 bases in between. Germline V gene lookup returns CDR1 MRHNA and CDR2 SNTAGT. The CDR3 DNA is TGTGCCAGCAGCGAGGTTTGGGGTGGGACCCAGTACTTC. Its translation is CASSEVWGGTQYF.

The CDR3 DNA reads TGTGCCAGCAGCGCGGGACTAGCGGGAGCGCCCCTCAATGAGCAGTTCTTC. The encoded protein is CASSAGLAGAPLNEQFF. The chain employs TRBV7-9 and TRBJ2-1, with TRBD2 identical over 14 bases. V shed 5 bases, J shed 6 bases, and the junction held 9 bases outside the gene matches. The CDR3 is 17 amino acids. In germline, CDR1 is SEHNR, CDR2 FQNEAQ (reference sequence).

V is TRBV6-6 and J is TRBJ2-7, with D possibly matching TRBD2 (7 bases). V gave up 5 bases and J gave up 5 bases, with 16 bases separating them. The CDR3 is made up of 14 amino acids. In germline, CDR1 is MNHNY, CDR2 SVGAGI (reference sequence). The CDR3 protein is CASSLRGGADEQYF. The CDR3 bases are TGTGCCAGCAGTCTCCGAGGGGGGGCAGACGAGCAGTACTTC.

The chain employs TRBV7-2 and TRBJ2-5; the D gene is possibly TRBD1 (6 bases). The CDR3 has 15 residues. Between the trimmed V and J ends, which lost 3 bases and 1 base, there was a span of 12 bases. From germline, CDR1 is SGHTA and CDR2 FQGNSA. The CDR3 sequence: CASSLARGPQETQYF. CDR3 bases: TGTGCCAGCAGCTTGGCCAGGGGCCCCCAAGAGACCCAGTACTTC.